The 21 T cell receptor beta chains in this list originate from one sample, sequenced in a study of beta chain features in type 1 diabetes. Findings of the study overall: All four CD4+ subsets from Type 1 diabetes patients carried moderately but significantly shorter TCRB CDR3s.

The authors reverse transcribed all of the isolated RNA, so sequencing captured expressed TCRB transcripts. Only in-frame clones appear in the TCRdb table, and some are missing; sequencing was by immunoSEQ multiplex PCR. The sample lists some 270,000 clones, approximately 10% occurring once. These TCRs are of unknown antigen specificity. The sample was naive CD4+ T cells from blood. The receptors derive from a man between 25 and 39 years old with type 1 diabetes.

In its sample, this clone was seen a few times. This chain links TRBV28 with TRBJ2-7, with a tentative D call TRBD1 (6 bases). This CDR3 is 13 amino acids long. The V end was cut by 5 bases, the J end by 2 bases, with 10 bases between. Per germline, CDR1 MDHEN and CDR2 SYDVKM. The CDR3 DNA is TGTGCCAGCAGTCCAGGGGACACCTACGAGCAGTACTTC. It specifies CASSPGDTYEQYF.

Note on this clone: The junction does not match germline at one end; this may be a read error. Within the sample, other DNA sequences also encode this same CDR3. The V call is TRBV15, the J call TRBJ2-4, with D unresolved. The CDR3 is made up of 14 amino acids. Per the germline V gene, CDR1 is LNHNV and CDR2 is YYDKDF (reference sequence). The CDR3 sequence is CATSRDLAKNIQYF. In DNA form, the CDR3 reads TGTGCCACCAGCCGAGATCTAGCCAAAAACATTCAGTACTTC.

This clone has just a few counts. The V call is TRBV2, the J call TRBJ1-2; the D gene is possibly TRBD1 (6 bases). Germline V gives CDR1 SNHLY, CDR2 FYNNEI. This CDR3 comprises 13 residues. V was cut by 6 bases and J by 8 bases, with 16 bases left in between. CDR3: CASRSTGLDGYTF. The CDR3 DNA follows: TGTGCCAGCAGATCTACAGGGCTAGACGGCTACACCTTC. Complete variable domain (other parts from reference TRBV2 and TRBJ1-2): EPEVTQTPSHQVTQMGQEVILRCVPISNHLYFYWYRQILGQKVEFLVSFYNNEISEKSEIFDDQFSVERPDGSNFTLKIRSTKLEDSAMYFCASRSTGLDGYTFGSGTRLTVV.

Concerning this clone itself: At one boundary the junction diverges from the germline segment, which might be a read error. This chain links TRBV11-2 with TRBJ2-7; D gene ambiguous. CDR1 is SGHAT and CDR2 is FQNNGV in the germline V gene. CDR3 length: 13 amino acids. The CDR3 loop reads CASSLETGYEQYF. The CDR3 nucleotides are TGTGCCAGCAGCCTAGAGACGGGCTACGAGCAGTACTTC.

The CDR3 bases are TGTGCCAGCAGCTTACGGCTAGCGGGGGGCGGGGAGACCCAGTACTTC. The encoded protein is CASSLRLAGGGETQYF. The chain joins TRBV5-4 to TRBJ2-5, with 11 nucleotides matching TRBD2. With 2 bases clipped from V and 5 bases from J, the junction kept 8 bases outside the gene matches. This CDR3 region has 16 residues. Germline lookup yields CDR1 SGHNT and CDR2 YYREEE (reference sequence).

This clone occurred a few times. The chain recombines TRBV7-2 with TRBJ2-2; TRBD2 matches 7 bases. The CDR3 is made up of 14 amino acids. The germline V gene has CDR1 SGHTA and CDR2 FQGNSA. After removal of 3 bases from V and 3 bases from J, the junction contained 1 base not matched to a gene. The chain's CDR3 is CASSFRGDTGELFF. In DNA form, the CDR3 reads TGTGCCAGCAGCTTCCGGGGGGACACCGGGGAGCTGTTTTTT.

This clone appeared a few times. The chain is built from TRBV25-1 and TRBJ1-4; D gene ambiguous. The CDR3 runs to 13 residues. Germline V gives CDR1 MGHDK, CDR2 SYGVNS. V shed 1 base and J shed 6 bases, with 6 bases lying between them. CDR3 residues: CASSEFEHEKLFF. CDR3 nucleotide sequence: TGTGCCAGCAGTGAATTTGAGCATGAAAAACTGTTTTTT.

V and J are TRBV7-9 and TRBJ2-7, with TRBD2 matching 8 bases. With 0 bases clipped from V and 2 bases from J, the junction kept 3 bases outside the gene matches. The CDR3 consists of 15 residues. Germline V gives CDR1 SEHNR, CDR2 FQNEAQ (reference sequence). DNA for the CDR3: TGTGCCAGCAGCTTAGCCCGCGGGGGGACCTACGAGCAGTACTTC. This codes for CASSLARGGTYEQYF.

The gene calls are TRBV7-2 and TRBJ1-2; D remains ambiguous. The ends were cut back, 1 base at V and 4 bases at J, with 10 bases in the middle. The CDR3 has 14 residues. Germline V lookup: CDR1 SGHTA, CDR2 FQGNSA. DNA of the CDR3: TGTGCCAGCAGCTTAGGGGCAGAAGTCTATGGCTACACCTTC. Its protein is CASSLGAEVYGYTF. Drawing the rest from reference TRBV7-2 and TRBJ1-2, the complete variable domain is GAGVSQSPSNKVTEKGKDVELRCDPISGHTALYWYRQSLGQGLEFLIYFQGNSAPDKSGLPSDRFSAERTGGSVSTLTIQRTQQEDSAVYLCASSLGAEVYGYTFGSGTRLTVV.

The CDR3 loop reads CASSPPGDGELFF. DNA of the CDR3: TGTGCCAGCTCACCCCCCGGGGACGGGGAGCTGTTTTTT. The chain uses TRBV18 and TRBJ2-2; D may be TRBD2 (5 bases). This CDR3 is built from 13 residues. V lost 3 bases to trimming and J lost 7 bases, with 9 bases between them. Germline loops: CDR1 KGHSH, CDR2 LQKENI.

This chain joins TRBV27 and TRBJ2-7; TRBD1 agrees at 8 bases. This CDR3 is 14 amino acids long. Losses at the gene ends were 5 bases for V and 2 bases for J; bases not matched to a gene: 5. Germline V gene data show CDR1 as MNHEY and CDR2 as SMNVEV (reference sequence). CDR3 coding DNA: TGTGCCAGCAGTACTCGGACAGGGACCTACGAGCAGTACTTC. Its translation is CASSTRTGTYEQYF.

This chain uses TRBV7-9 with TRBJ2-5; TRBD1 matches 9 bases. J lost 6 bases, V lost 4 bases, and 3 bases had no gene match. Germline CDR1 and CDR2: SEHNR and FQNEAQ (reference sequence). The CDR3 spans 13 residues. CDR3 nucleotide sequence: TGTGCCAGCAGCTCGGGACAGGGCCAGACCCAGTACTTC. Translating gives CASSSGQGQTQYF.

This chain joins TRBV14 and TRBJ1-5; D may be TRBD1 (5 bases). V shed 3 bases and J shed 5 bases, with 8 bases lying between them. The CDR3 has 13 amino acids. Germline lookup yields CDR1 SGHDN and CDR2 FVKESK. This CDR3 is CASSQDTHQPQHF. The CDR3 nucleotides read TGTGCCAGCAGCCAGGACACTCATCAGCCCCAGCATTTT.

The chain couples TRBV2 to TRBJ1-5; D unclear. This CDR3 has 15 amino acids. Germline assignment: CDR1 SNHLY and CDR2 FYNNEI. Trimming took off 1 base at V and 4 bases at J, with 11 bases between the two ends. The CDR3 sequence is CASSEGLPGNQPQHF. DNA for the CDR3: TGTGCCAGCAGTGAAGGCCTCCCGGGGAATCAGCCCCAGCATTTT.

The genes are TRBV7-2 and TRBJ2-7, with a weak D call TRBD1 (5 bases). Looked up from germline, CDR1 is SGHTA and CDR2 is FQGNSA. This CDR3 contains 14 residues. The V end lost 7 bases, the J end lost 5 bases, and 18 bases lay between the germline ends. The CDR3 sequence is CASTRQPHSDEQYF. The CDR3 nucleotides read TGTGCCAGCACCAGACAGCCCCACTCGGACGAGCAGTACTTC.

This clone was detected only a few times. The rearrangement links TRBV14 to TRBJ2-7; D is ambiguous. V lost 3 bases, J lost 2 bases, and 14 bases lay in between. CDR3 length equals 15 residues. CDR1 is SGHDN and CDR2 is FVKESK in the germline V gene. The CDR3 DNA follows: TGTGCCAGCAGCCATGGGCTCCTCCTTACCTACGAGCAGTACTTC. Translation: CASSHGLLLTYEQYF.

This chain connects TRBV19 to TRBJ1-2, with 9 bases matching TRBD1. V lost 3 bases, J lost 6 bases, and 8 bases stayed unmatched. Germline lookup yields CDR1 LNHDA and CDR2 SQIVND (reference sequence). CDR3 length: 15 residues. In DNA, the CDR3 is TGTGCCAGTAGTATCCCGGACAGGGGAAAGAATGGCTACACCTTC. This codes for CASSIPDRGKNGYTF.

This clone turned up a few times. The identical CDR3 is also encoded by other nucleotide sequences in the sample. The chain uses TRBV5-4 and TRBJ2-5; possible D gene TRBD1, 6 bases. The CDR3 sequence is 13 residues long. Per the germline V gene, CDR1 is SGHNT and CDR2 is YYREEE (reference sequence). Trimming shortened V by 4 bases and J by 5 bases, and 12 bases separated the two germline ends. The CDR3 DNA is TGTGCCAGCAGCGGGACATCGAAGGAGACCCAGTACTTC. Translation: CASSGTSKETQYF.

The gene calls are TRBV19 and TRBJ2-5, with 8 bases fitting TRBD1. The CDR3 is 14 residues long. V shed 3 bases, J shed 5 bases, and the junction held 5 bases outside the gene matches. The germline V gene encodes CDR1 LNHDA and CDR2 SQIVND (reference sequence). CDR3 amino acids: CASSMGQAPETQYF. The CDR3 DNA sequence: TGTGCCAGTAGTATGGGACAGGCACCGGAGACCCAGTACTTC.

This clone was seen more than once but under ten times. Germline and junction disagree at one end, which may indicate a read error. This chain joins TRBV7-2 and TRBJ2-7; D is uncertain. The CDR3 runs to 12 residues. The germline gives CDR1 SGHTA, CDR2 FQGNSA. The CDR3 DNA reads TGTGCCAGCAGCCCCCTAGAGGCTTTTCCTGGGTTC. This gives the protein CASSPLEAFPGF.

This clone was seen only a few times. V and J are TRBV4-3 and TRBJ2-3; 7 bases fit TRBD1. Looked up from germline, CDR1 is LGHNA and CDR2 is YSLEER. Germline trimming cut 4 bases from V and 9 bases from J; bases unmatched to any gene: 7. The CDR3 is 13 amino acids. CDR3 amino acids: CASSPPQGDTQYF. CDR3 nucleotides: TGCGCCAGCAGCCCCCCTCAGGGGGACACGCAGTATTTT.